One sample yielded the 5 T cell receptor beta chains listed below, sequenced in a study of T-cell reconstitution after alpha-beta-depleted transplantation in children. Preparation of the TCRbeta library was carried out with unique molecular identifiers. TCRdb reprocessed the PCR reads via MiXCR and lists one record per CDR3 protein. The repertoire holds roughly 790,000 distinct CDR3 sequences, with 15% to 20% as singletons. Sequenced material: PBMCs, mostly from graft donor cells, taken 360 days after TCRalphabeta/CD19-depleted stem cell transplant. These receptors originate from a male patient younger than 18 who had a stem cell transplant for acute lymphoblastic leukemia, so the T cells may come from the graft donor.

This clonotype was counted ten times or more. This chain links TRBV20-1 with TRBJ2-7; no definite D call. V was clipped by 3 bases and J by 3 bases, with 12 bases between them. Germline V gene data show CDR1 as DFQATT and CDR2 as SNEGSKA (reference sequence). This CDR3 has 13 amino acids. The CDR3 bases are TGCAGTGCTAGTGGGCGGACGCTCTACGAGCAGTACTTC. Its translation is CSASGRTLYEQYF.

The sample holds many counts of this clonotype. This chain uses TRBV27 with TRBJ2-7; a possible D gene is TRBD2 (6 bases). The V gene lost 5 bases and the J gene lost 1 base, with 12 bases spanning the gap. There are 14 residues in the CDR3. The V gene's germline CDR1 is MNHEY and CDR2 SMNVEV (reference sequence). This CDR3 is CASSMGLLSYEQYF. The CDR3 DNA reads TGTGCCAGCAGTATGGGACTTTTATCCTACGAGCAGTACTTC.

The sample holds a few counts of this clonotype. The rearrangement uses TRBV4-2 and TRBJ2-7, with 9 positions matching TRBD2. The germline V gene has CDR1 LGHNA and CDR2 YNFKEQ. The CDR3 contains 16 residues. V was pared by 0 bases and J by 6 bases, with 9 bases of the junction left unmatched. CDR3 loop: CASSQDGAGGPSEQYF. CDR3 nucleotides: TGTGCCAGCAGCCAAGATGGGGCGGGAGGGCCTTCCGAGCAGTACTTC.

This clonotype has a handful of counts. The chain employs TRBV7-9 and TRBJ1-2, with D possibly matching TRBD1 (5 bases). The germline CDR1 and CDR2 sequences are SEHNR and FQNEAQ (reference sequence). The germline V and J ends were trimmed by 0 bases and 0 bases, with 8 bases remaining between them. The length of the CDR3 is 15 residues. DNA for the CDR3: TGTGCCAGCAGCTTAGCGGGGCAGCCTAACTATGGCTACACCTTC. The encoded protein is CASSLAGQPNYGYTF.

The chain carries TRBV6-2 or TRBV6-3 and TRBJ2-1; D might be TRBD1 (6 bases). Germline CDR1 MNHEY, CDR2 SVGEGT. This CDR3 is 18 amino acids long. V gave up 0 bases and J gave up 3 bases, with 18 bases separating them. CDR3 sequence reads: CASSYSTKGSGDYNEQFF. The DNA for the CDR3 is TGTGCCAGCAGTTACTCGACGAAGGGTTCAGGGGACTACAATGAGCAGTTCTTC.